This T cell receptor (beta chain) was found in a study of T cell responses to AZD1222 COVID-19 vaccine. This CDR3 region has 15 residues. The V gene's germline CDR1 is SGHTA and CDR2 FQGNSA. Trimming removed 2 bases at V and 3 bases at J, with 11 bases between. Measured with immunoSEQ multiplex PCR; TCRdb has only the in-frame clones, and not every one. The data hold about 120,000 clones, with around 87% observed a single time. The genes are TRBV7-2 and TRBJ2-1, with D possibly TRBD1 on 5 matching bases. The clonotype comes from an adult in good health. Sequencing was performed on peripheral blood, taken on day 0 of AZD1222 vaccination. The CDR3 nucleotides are TGTGCCAGCAGCTTAAGTGCAGGGTTCTACAATGAGCAGTTCTTC. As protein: CASSLSAGFYNEQFF.